This entry is about one T cell receptor (beta chain). The antigen remains undetermined. Trimming removed 4 bases from V and 4 bases from J; junction bases left unmatched: 5. This CDR3 is 14 amino acids long. The germline CDR1 and CDR2 sequences are SGHRS and YFSETQ. The data derive from a study of shared clonotypes between healthy human individuals. Whole-study context: Each donor's CD4 naive and CD4 memory cells filled three plates apiece, CD8 naive two, and CD8 memory one.

Overall study results and limits: With few donors, the genetic and exposure-history diversity represented was limited.

Each sample came from a Caucasian adult donor living in Nashville, Tennessee. Only in-frame clones appear in the TCRdb table, and some are missing; sequencing was by immunoSEQ multiplex PCR. The sample lists hundreds of thousands of clones; about three quarters were seen once. The TCR originated in a woman in her thirties in good health. V gene TRBV5-1 combines with J gene TRBJ2-3; 8 nucleotides match TRBD1. Material for sequencing was memory CD4+ T cells sorted from blood. The subset: CD45RA-negative fraction. The CDR3 loop reads CASSPDRASDTQYF. DNA for the CDR3: TGCGCCAGCAGCCCGGACAGGGCCTCAGATACGCAGTATTTT.